These 19 T cell receptor beta chains originate from one sample sequenced in a study of TIL therapy for anti-PD-1-resistant metastatic lung cancer. This was the immunoSEQ v3 assay. The repertoire was sequenced with immunoSEQ multiplex PCR; TCRdb's copy has only in-frame clones and lacks some. The repertoire holds 14,000 to 15,000 clones, with more than 70% as singletons. Time point meaning: pre-treatment sample, taken before nivolumab and TIL therapy. The sample in question was blood, obtained at baseline. Receptors originate from a person aged 25-85 years with non-small cell lung cancer.

The table lists this clone with a count of one. V and J are TRBV6-5 and TRBJ2-3; 8 bases are shared with TRBD2. The V gene end was trimmed by 2 bases and the J gene end by 2 bases; junction bases not matched to a gene: 6. This CDR3 has 16 residues. Germline values: CDR1 MNHEY, CDR2 SVGAGI. For the CDR3, the DNA is TGTGCCAGCAGTTACGTCGCGGGGGGAACCACAGATACGCAGTATTTT. It translates to CASSYVAGGTTDTQYF.

The chain is built from TRBV19 and TRBJ2-1; no definite D call. The CDR3 runs to 17 residues. Trimming pared 6 bases from V and 1 base from J, leaving 19 bases between. Germline-derived CDR1 and CDR2 are LNHDA and SQIVND (reference sequence). DNA for the CDR3: TGTGCCAGTAGGGGATACGCCAGAGATAGTTCCTACAATGAGCAGTTCTTC. Amino acids: CASRGYARDSSYNEQFF.

This rearrangement joins TRBV25-1 to TRBJ1-4; no definite D call. The CDR3 contains 12 residues. Trimming removed 4 bases from V and 13 bases from J, with 13 bases in between. Germline CDR1 reads MGHDK; CDR2 reads SYGVNS. The CDR3 DNA reads as TGTGCCAGCAGTGGAGGAGACTTCGGACTGTTTTTT. Amino acids: CASSGGDFGLFF.

The rearrangement links TRBV4-2 to TRBJ2-7; D is undetermined. CDR1 LGHNA and CDR2 YNFKEQ come from the germline V gene. CDR3 length equals 15 residues. Trimming pared 1 base from V and 0 bases from J, leaving 10 bases between. CDR3: CASSQGTLFSYEQYF. The CDR3 region has the DNA TGTGCCAGCAGCCAAGGGACCCTCTTCTCCTACGAGCAGTACTTC.

The rearrangement links TRBV7-9 to TRBJ1-6; 7 bases are shared with TRBD1. This CDR3 has 17 residues. From germline, CDR1 is SEHNR and CDR2 FQNEAQ (reference sequence). V lost 5 bases, J lost 7 bases, and 14 bases stayed unmatched. CDR3 bases: TGTGCCAGCAGCGGGGGAGATGTGGGACAGCAGAATTCACCCCTCCACTTT. Protein: CASSGGDVGQQNSPLHF.

The chain couples TRBV11-3 to TRBJ2-1; a weak D match, TRBD2 (6 bases). This CDR3 region has 15 residues. Trimming shortened V by 1 base and J by 8 bases, and 15 bases separated the two germline ends. CDR1 and CDR2 (germline): SGHNT, YENEEA. CDR3 DNA sequence: TGTGCCAGCAGCTTAGGGGAGACTAGATCGGATGAGCAGTTCTTC. It encodes CASSLGETRSDEQFF.

The chain has TRBV6-1 and TRBJ2-3; the match to TRBD2 covers 12 bases. Per germline, CDR1 MNHNS and CDR2 SASEGT. The J segment lost 1 base and the V segment lost 4 bases, leaving 0 bases of the junction unmatched. The CDR3 runs to 15 residues. CDR3 in amino acids: CASSGLAGGTDTQYF. CDR3 in DNA: TGTGCCAGCAGTGGACTAGCGGGGGGCACAGATACGCAGTATTTT.

The rearrangement joins TRBV27 to TRBJ1-1; D is possibly TRBD1 (5 bases). This CDR3 is built from 13 residues. Germline CDR1 MNHEY, CDR2 SMNVEV (reference sequence). V was trimmed by 4 bases and J by 5 bases, leaving 11 bases between them. This CDR3 is CASSWGRSTEAFF. The CDR3 nucleotides are TGTGCCAGCAGTTGGGGACGGAGTACTGAAGCTTTCTTT.

The rearrangement uses TRBV7-6 and TRBJ2-1; 10 bases line up with TRBD2. Trimming cost V 6 bases and J 1 base; bases outside gene matches: 6. CDR3 size: 16 residues. Germline CDR1 SGHVS, CDR2 FNYEAQ. CDR3 region: CASSHGLAVSYNEQFF. CDR3 nucleotide sequence: TGTGCCAGCAGTCACGGACTAGCGGTTTCCTACAATGAGCAGTTCTTC.

This CDR3 reads CASSFGSGRGEQFF. The CDR3 coding sequence is TGTGCCAGCAGCTTCGGTAGCGGGAGGGGTGAGCAGTTCTTC. The chain joins TRBV11-3 to TRBJ2-1; 11 nucleotides match TRBD2. Germline V gene lookup returns CDR1 SGHNT and CDR2 YENEEA. The CDR3 is 14 amino acids. The ends lost 3 bases at V and 9 bases at J; junction bases unmatched: 4.

The chain employs TRBV6-6 and TRBJ1-2; 8 bases line up with TRBD1. CDR3 length: 14 residues. The V segment lost 0 bases and the J segment 8 bases; nucleotides outside the gene matches: 5. The germline gives CDR1 MNHNY, CDR2 SVGAGI (reference sequence). The CDR3 coding sequence is TGTGCCAGCAGTTACTCCGGGACAGGCAGCGGCTACACCTTC. The encoded protein is CASSYSGTGSGYTF.

This chain connects TRBV5-4 to TRBJ2-4; a weak D match, TRBD2 (7 bases). Per germline, CDR1 SGHNT and CDR2 YYREEE (reference sequence). Trimming took off 0 bases at V and 1 base at J, with 8 bases between the two ends. This CDR3 spans 15 amino acids. CDR3 bases: TGTGCCAGCAGCTTGGCGGGGGGCGCCAAAAACATTCAGTACTTC. Its protein product is CASSLAGGAKNIQYF.

The rearrangement links TRBV2 to TRBJ2-3; D is ambiguous. The germline V and J ends were trimmed by 4 bases and 2 bases, with 4 bases remaining between them. The CDR3 runs 12 residues. Looked up from germline, CDR1 is SNHLY and CDR2 is FYNNEI. In nucleotides, the CDR3 is TGTGCCAGCAGTGTCCCCACAGATACGCAGTATTTT. This encodes CASSVPTDTQYF.

CDR3 bases: TGCGCCAGCAGAAGGGACAGGGTAGGGGCGAACATTCAGTACTTC. Amino acid sequence: CASRRDRVGANIQYF. This sequence joins TRBV5-1 and TRBJ2-4; 9 nucleotides align to TRBD1. Per the germline V gene, CDR1 is SGHRS and CDR2 is YFSETQ. The V and J ends lost 5 bases and 7 bases, in that order; junction bases with no gene match: 10. The CDR3 length is 15 residues.

V usage is TRBV11-2 and J usage is TRBJ2-1, with D unresolved. CDR3 length: 16 residues. Trimming removed 4 bases from V and 0 bases from J, with 13 bases in between. From germline, CDR1 is SGHAT and CDR2 FQNNGV. The CDR3 reads CASSSLPVSSYNEQFF. CDR3 sequence (DNA): TGTGCCAGCAGCTCGCTGCCGGTGAGCTCCTACAATGAGCAGTTCTTC. Full variable domain (missing parts from reference TRBV11-2 and TRBJ2-1): EAGVAQSPRYKIIEKRQSVAFWCNPISGHATLYWYQQILGQGPKLLIQFQNNGVVDDSQLPKDRFSAERLKGVDSTLKIQPAKLEDSAVYLCASSSLPVSSYNEQFFGPGTRLTVL.

This clone was counted only a few times. The chain couples TRBV11-3 to TRBJ2-1, with D uncertain. The CDR3 covers 15 residues. The germline gives CDR1 SGHNT, CDR2 YENEEA. V was clipped by 1 base and J by 7 bases, with 14 bases between them. Here the CDR3 reads CASSLASYPTNEQFF. The CDR3 region has the DNA TGTGCCAGCAGCTTAGCGTCTTACCCGACGAATGAGCAGTTCTTC. The full variable domain, rest sourced from reference TRBV11-3 and TRBJ2-1, is EAGVVQSPRYKIIEKKQPVAFWCNPISGHNTLYWYLQNLGQGPELLIRYENEEAVDDSQLPKDRFSAERLKGVDSTLKIQPAELGDSAVYLCASSLASYPTNEQFFGPGTRLTVL.

The chain has TRBV2 and TRBJ1-5, with a tentative D call TRBD1 (6 bases). Germline V gives CDR1 SNHLY, CDR2 FYNNEI. Between the trimmed V and J ends, which lost 6 bases and 4 bases, there was a span of 25 bases. The CDR3 is made up of 18 amino acids. The CDR3 here is CASSPTNAQGRANQPQHF. In DNA form, the CDR3 reads TGTGCCAGCAGCCCCACCAACGCACAGGGCCGAGCAAATCAGCCCCAGCATTTT. The complete variable domain, with remaining parts taken from reference TRBV2 and TRBJ1-5, reads EPEVTQTPSHQVTQMGQEVILRCVPISNHLYFYWYRQILGQKVEFLVSFYNNEISEKSEIFDDQFSVERPDGSNFTLKIRSTKLEDSAMYFCASSPTNAQGRANQPQHFGDGTRLSIL.

This clone was picked up a small number of times. The J gene is TRBJ2-7, the V gene TRBV6-1; D is uncertain. Trimming stripped 4 bases from V and 1 base from J, with 8 bases between. Per the germline V gene, CDR1 is MNHNS and CDR2 is SASEGT. CDR3 size: 13 residues. CDR3 coding DNA: TGTGCCAGCAGTGGCGCGGCGTCCTACGAGCAGTACTTC. It codes for CASSGAASYEQYF.

This sequence joins TRBV4-3 and TRBJ1-6; no clear D. The CDR3 loop spans 17 amino acids. Germline values: CDR1 LGHNA, CDR2 YSLEER. Trimming stripped 1 base from V and 7 bases from J, with 17 bases between. CDR3 DNA: TGCGCCAGCAGCCAAGGTTCTAGGCAGGCCCTCAATTCACCCCTCCACTTT. Its translation is CASSQGSRQALNSPLHF.